The clone carrying this T cell receptor delta chain is labeled as medium-sized (0.01 to 0.1%). From germline, CDR1 is TSWWSYY and CDR2 QGS. V was trimmed by 4 bases and J by 1 base, leaving 25 bases between them. The length of the CDR3 is 20 residues. The sample originates from a study of gamma-delta T cells after stem cell transplantation. TCRdb re-analyzed the RT-PCR reads via CATT. In the table there are several hundred delta-chain clones, 15% to 20% of which are singletons. The J gene is TRDJ2, the V gene TRDV1, with D possibly TRDD3 on 5 matching bases. This TCR derives from a human donor. It is not recorded whose cells these are; they may come from a transplant donor. Sequenced sample: gamma-delta T cells. The CDR3 here is CALGALTGLRGAFLTAQLFF. CDR3 nucleotide sequence: TGTGCTCTTGGGGCCCTAACGGGACTCCGGGGGGCATTTTTGACAGCACAACTCTTCTTT.